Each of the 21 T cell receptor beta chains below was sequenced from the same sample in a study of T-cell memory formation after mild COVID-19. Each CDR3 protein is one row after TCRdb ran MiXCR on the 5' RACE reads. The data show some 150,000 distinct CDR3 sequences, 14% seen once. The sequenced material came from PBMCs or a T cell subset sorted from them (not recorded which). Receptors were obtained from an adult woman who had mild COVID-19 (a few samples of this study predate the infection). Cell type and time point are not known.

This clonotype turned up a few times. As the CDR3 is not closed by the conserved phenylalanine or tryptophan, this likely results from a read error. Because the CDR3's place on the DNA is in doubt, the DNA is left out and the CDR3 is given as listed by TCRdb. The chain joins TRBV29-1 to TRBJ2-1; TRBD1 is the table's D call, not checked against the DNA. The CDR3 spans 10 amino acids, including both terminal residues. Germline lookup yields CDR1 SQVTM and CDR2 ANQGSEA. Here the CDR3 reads CSVEDPLLIL.

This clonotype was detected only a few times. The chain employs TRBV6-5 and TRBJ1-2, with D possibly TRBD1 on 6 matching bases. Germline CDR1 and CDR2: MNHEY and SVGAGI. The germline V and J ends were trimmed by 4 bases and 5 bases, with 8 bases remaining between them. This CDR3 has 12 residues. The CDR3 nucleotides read TGTGCCAGCAGTTCCGGACAGTATGGCTACACCTTC. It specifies CASSSGQYGYTF.

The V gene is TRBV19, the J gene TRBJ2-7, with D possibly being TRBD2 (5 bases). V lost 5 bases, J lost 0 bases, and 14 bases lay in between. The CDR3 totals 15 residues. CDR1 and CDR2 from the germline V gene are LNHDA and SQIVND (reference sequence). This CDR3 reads CASSPRGSGSYEQYF. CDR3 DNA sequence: TGTGCCAGTAGTCCACGGGGTTCTGGCTCCTACGAGCAGTACTTC.

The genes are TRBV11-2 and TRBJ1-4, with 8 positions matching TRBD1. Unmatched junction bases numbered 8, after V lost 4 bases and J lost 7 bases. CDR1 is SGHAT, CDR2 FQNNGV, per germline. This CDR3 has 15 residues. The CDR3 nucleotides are TGTGCCAGCAGCTCCGCTGGGACAGGACGTGAAAAACTGTTTTTT. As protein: CASSSAGTGREKLFF.

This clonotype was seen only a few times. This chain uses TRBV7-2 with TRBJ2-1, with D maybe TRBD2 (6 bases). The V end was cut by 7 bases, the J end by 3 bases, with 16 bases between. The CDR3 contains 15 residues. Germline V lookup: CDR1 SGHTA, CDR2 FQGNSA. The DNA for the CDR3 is TGTGCCAGCATCCAAGACGGGAGCATCTACAATGAGCAGTTCTTC. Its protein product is CASIQDGSIYNEQFF.

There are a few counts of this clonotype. The CDR3 spells CATSRDRAGDGYTF. The CDR3 nucleotides are TGTGCCACCAGCAGAGATCGGGCAGGGGATGGCTACACCTTC. This chain connects TRBV15 to TRBJ1-2, with D maybe TRBD1 (6 bases). Germline CDR1 LNHNV, CDR2 YYDKDF (reference sequence). The CDR3 extends over 14 amino acids. V lost 0 bases and J 6 bases, leaving 11 bases between the germline ends.

CDR3 coding DNA: TGTGCCAGCAGCCCCCGGACAGGAGGATTATTTTCCTACGAGCAGTACTTC. It translates to CASSPRTGGLFSYEQYF. The chain combines TRBV11-3 with TRBJ2-7; TRBD1 matches 7 bases. V shed 5 bases and J 1 base; nucleotides not matched to a gene: 14. Germline CDR1 and CDR2: SGHNT and YENEEA. There are 17 residues in the CDR3.

This CDR3 is CASSEKGWGADLDEQYF. The CDR3, as DNA: TGTGCCAGCAGCGAAAAAGGTTGGGGGGCAGATTTAGACGAGCAGTACTTC. The chain couples TRBV3-1 to TRBJ2-7; D is tentatively TRBD1 or TRBD2 (6 bases each). The germline CDR1 and CDR2 sequences are LGHDT and YNNKEL (reference sequence). The CDR3 has 17 amino acids. V gave up 5 bases and J gave up 5 bases, with 25 bases separating them.

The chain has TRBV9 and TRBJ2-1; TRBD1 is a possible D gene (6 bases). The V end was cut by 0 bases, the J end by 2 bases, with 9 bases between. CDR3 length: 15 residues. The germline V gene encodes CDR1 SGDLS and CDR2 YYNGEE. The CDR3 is CASSVGRGAYNEQFF. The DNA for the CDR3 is TGTGCCAGCAGCGTAGGCAGGGGCGCCTACAATGAGCAGTTCTTC. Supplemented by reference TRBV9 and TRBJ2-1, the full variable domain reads DSGVTQTPKHLITATGQRVTLRCSPRSGDLSVYWYQQSLDQGLQFLIQYYNGEERAKGNILERFSAQQFPDLHSELNLSSLELGDSALYFCASSVGRGAYNEQFFGPGTRLTVL.

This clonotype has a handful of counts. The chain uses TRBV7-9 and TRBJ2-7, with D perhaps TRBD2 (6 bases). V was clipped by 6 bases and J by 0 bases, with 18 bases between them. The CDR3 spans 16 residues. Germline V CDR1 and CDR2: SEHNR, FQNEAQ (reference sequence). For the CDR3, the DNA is TGTGCCAGCAGTGCTGTGGGGGGAGGCCTCTCCTACGAGCAGTACTTC. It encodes CASSAVGGGLSYEQYF.

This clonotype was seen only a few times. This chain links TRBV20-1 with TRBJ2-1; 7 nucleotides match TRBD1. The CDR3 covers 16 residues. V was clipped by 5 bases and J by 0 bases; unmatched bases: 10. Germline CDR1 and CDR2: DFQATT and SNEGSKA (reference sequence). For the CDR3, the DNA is TGCAGTGCTCCCGACAGGGCCGAAAGCTCCTACAATGAGCAGTTCTTC. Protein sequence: CSAPDRAESSYNEQFF.

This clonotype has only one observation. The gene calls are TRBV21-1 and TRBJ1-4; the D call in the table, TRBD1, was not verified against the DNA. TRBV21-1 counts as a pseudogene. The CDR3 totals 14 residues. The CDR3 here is CASSKQQGNEKLFF. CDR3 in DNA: TGTGCCAGCAGCAAACAGCAGGGGAATGAAAAACTGTTTTTT.

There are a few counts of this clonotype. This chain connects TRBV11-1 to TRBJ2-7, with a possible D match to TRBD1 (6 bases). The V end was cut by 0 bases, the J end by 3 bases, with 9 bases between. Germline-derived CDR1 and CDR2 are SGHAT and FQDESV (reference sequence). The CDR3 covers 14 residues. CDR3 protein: CASSLAPGVYEQYF. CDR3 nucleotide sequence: TGTGCCAGCAGCTTAGCCCCAGGGGTCTACGAGCAGTACTTC.

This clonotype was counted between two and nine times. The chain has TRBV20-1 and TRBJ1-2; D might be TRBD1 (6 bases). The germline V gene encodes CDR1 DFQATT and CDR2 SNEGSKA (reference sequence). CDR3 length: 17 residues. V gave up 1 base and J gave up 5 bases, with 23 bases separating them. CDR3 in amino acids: CSARVFPTGPFEYGYTF. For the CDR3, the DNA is TGCAGTGCTAGAGTTTTCCCGACAGGACCCTTTGAGTATGGCTACACCTTC.

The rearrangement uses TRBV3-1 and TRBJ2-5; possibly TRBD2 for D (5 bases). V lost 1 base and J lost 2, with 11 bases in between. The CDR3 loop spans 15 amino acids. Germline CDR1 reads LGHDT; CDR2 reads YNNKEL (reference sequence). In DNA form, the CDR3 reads TGTGCCAGCAGCCAAGGAGACTACGAACAAGAGACCCAGTACTTC. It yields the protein CASSQGDYEQETQYF.

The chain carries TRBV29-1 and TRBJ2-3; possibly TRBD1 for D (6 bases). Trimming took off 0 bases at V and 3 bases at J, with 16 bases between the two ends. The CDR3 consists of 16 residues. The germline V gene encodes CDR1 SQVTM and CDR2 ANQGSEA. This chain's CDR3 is CSVEDYRAYGTDTQYF. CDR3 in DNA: TGCAGCGTTGAAGATTACAGGGCTTATGGAACAGATACGCAGTATTTT.

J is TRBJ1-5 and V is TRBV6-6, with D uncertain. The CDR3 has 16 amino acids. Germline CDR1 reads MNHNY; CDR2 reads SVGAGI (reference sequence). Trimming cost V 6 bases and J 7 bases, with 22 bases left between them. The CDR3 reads CASSPWGKVPNQPQHF. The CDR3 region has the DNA TGTGCCAGCAGCCCGTGGGGAAAGGTCCCAAACCAGCCCCAGCATTTT.

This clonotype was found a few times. The CDR3 protein is CSVETGERTDTQYF. The CDR3 DNA is TGCAGCGTTGAAACAGGCGAGCGCACAGATACGCAGTATTTT. This rearrangement joins TRBV29-1 to TRBJ2-3; tentatively, D is TRBD1 (5 bases). CDR1 is SQVTM, CDR2 ANQGSEA, per germline. CDR3 length: 14 amino acids. V shed 2 bases and J shed 1 base, with 10 bases lying between them.

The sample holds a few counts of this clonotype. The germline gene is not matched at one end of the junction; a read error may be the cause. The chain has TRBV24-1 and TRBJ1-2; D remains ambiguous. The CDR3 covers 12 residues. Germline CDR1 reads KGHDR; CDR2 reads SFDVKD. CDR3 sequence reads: CATSDSVGPAAF. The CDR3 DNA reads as TGTGCCACCAGTGATTCGGTCGGGCCTGCCGCCTTC.

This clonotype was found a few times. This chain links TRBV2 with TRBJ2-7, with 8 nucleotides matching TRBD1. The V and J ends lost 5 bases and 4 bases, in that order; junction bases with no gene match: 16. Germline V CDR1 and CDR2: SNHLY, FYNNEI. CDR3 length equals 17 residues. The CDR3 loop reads CASSYPHMRTGLYEQYF. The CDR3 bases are TGTGCCAGCAGTTACCCCCATATGAGGACAGGGTTATACGAGCAGTACTTC.

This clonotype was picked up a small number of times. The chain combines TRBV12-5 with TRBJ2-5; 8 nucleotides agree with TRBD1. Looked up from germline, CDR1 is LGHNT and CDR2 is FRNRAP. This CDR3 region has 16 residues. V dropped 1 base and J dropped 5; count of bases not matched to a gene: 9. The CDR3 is CASGLAGQGLRETQYF. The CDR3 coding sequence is TGTGCTAGTGGTTTGGCCGGACAGGGACTCCGGGAGACCCAGTACTTC.